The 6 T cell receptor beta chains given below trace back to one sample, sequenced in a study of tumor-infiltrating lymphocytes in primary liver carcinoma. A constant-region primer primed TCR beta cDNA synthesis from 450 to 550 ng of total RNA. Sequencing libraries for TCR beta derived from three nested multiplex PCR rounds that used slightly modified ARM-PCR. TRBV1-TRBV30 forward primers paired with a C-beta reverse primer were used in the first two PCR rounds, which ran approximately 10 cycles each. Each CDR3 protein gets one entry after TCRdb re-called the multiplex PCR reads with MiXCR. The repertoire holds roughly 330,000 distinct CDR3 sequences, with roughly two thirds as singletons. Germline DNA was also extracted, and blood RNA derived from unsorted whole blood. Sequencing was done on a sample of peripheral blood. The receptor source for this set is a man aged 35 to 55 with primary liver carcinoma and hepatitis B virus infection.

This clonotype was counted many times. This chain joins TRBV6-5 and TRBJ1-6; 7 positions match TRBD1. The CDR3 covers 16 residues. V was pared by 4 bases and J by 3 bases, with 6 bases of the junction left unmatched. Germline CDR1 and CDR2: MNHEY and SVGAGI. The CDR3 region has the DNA TGTGCCAGCAGTTTAGACAGGGACTTCTATAATTCACCCCTCCACTTT. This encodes CASSLDRDFYNSPLHF.

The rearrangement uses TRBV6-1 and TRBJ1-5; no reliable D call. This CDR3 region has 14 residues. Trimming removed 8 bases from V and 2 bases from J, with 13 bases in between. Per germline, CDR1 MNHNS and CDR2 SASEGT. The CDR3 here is CASPTWWGNQPQHF. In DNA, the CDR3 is TGTGCCAGCCCGACATGGTGGGGCAATCAGCCCCAGCATTTT.

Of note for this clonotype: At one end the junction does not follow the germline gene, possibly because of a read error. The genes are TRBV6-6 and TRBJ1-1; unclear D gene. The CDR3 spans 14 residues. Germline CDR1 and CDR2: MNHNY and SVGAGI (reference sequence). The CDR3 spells CASSPSRDITEVFF. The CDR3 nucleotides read TGTGCCAGCAGTCCGTCCCGTGACATTACTGAAGTTTTCTTT.

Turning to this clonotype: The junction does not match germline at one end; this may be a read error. The chain's CDR3 is CASSLGGEEIQYF. In nucleotides, the CDR3 is TGTGCAAGCAGCTTGGGGGGGGAAGAGATCCAGTACTTC. The genes are TRBV11-2 and TRBJ2-5; 7 nucleotides align to TRBD2. This CDR3 is built from 13 residues. In germline, CDR1 is SGHAT, CDR2 FQNNGV.

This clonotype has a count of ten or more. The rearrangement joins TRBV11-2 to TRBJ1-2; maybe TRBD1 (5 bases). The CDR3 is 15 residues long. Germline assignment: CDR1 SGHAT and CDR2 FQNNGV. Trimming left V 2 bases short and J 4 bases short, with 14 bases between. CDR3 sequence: CASSLLVRGTYGYTF. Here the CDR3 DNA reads TGTGCCAGCAGCTTATTAGTCCGGGGCACCTATGGCTACACCTTC.

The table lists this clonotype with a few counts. DNA for the CDR3: TGTGCCAGCGGTGACAGGGGGCTCAAAAACATTCAGTACTTC. Amino acid sequence: CASGDRGLKNIQYF. The gene calls are TRBV28 and TRBJ2-4, with 10 bases that match TRBD1. Germline loops: CDR1 MDHEN, CDR2 SYDVKM. V lost 8 bases to trimming and J lost 3 bases; unmatched junction nucleotides: 4. This CDR3 has 14 residues.